This T cell receptor (beta chain) is from a study of blood T cell repertoires in COVID-19. Study as a whole: COVID-19 samples from acute and convalescent phases originated in the United States, Italy and Spain.

Germline CDR1 is SQVTM and CDR2 is ANQGSEA. The V and J ends lost 4 bases and 7 bases respectively, with 13 bases between them. This CDR3 spans 12 amino acids. As originally analysed: Reference gene primer amplification in the assay estimated nucleated cell counts. This table comes from immunoSEQ multiplex PCR, and its TCRdb copy is limited to in-frame clones, with some not included. V, J and clone size reflect that table, while D and trimming were determined from the DNA. The sample gives 150,000 to 200,000 clones, roughly 84% of which show up once; 15% to 20% is in the top ten. The chain is built from TRBV29-1 and TRBJ1-1; D uncertain. The sequence came from a man aged 55 to 70 who had recovered from COVID-19. The source material was PBMCs or T cells enriched from blood (not recorded which). This CDR3 is CSVGTARGEAFF. The CDR3 region has the DNA TGCAGCGTTGGTACAGCCCGGGGTGAAGCTTTCTTT.